One TCR beta chain is described in this entry. Antigen specificity is unknown. The CDR3 has 14 amino acids. Per germline, CDR1 MNHNY and CDR2 SVGAGI (reference sequence). Trimming shortened V by 6 bases and J by 1 base, and 13 bases separated the two germline ends. The data derive from a study of shared clonotypes between healthy human individuals. Looking at the study overall: Each donor's CD8 memory used one plate, CD8 naive two, each CD4 subset three. The study's findings and limits: On the whole, naive subsets had larger estimated richness than memory subsets had. Depth was large, yet rarefaction showed that sorted-subset sequencing was incomplete. With a few donors compared, around 5% of naive CD4 clonotypes were shared.

TCRdb's table, derived via immunoSEQ multiplex PCR, lists solely in-frame clones and lacks some. The table shows approximately 980,000 clones, with 60% to 85% occurring only once. The chain is built from TRBV6-6 and TRBJ2-7; D is ambiguous. The specimen sequenced was memory CD4+ T cells sorted from blood. The sample's subset: CD45RA-negative fraction. The source is a man between 18 and 35 years old in good health. The CDR3 DNA sequence: TGTGCCAGCAGCGTTCGAGCCGGATCCTACGAGCAGTACTTC. This translates into CASSVRAGSYEQYF.